The 26 T cell receptor beta chains below were found in one sample sequenced in a study of shared clonotypes between healthy human individuals. Naive CD8 populations comprised CD45RO-negative cells positively selected for CCR7, excluding terminally differentiated effector memory CD45RA+ cells. Data came from immunoSEQ multiplex PCR; TCRdb stores just in-frame clones and leaves some out. The profile shows roughly 2,000,000 clones, just over 90% of them singletons. The sample comprised naive CD8+ T cells from PBMCs. These receptors all come from a man younger than 30 in good health. Some clones in this sample may be carry-over from other donors' samples.

The chain combines TRBV25-1 with TRBJ2-2, with no clear D. The CDR3 loop spans 16 amino acids. The V end lost 6 bases, the J end lost 4 bases, and 18 bases lay between the germline ends. The germline gives CDR1 MGHDK, CDR2 SYGVNS. In DNA, the CDR3 is TGTGCCAGCAGCGACCCCCACACATTGGGCACCGGGGAGCTGTTTTTT. This sequence encodes CASSDPHTLGTGELFF.

The chain combines TRBV27 with TRBJ1-5; D gene ambiguous. The CDR3 runs 14 residues. The ends were cut back, 6 bases at V and 3 bases at J, with 12 bases in the middle. Germline loops: CDR1 MNHEY, CDR2 SMNVEV (reference sequence). In DNA, the CDR3 is TGTGCCAGCAGACCGGGCCGGCCCAATCAGCCCCAGCATTTT. Translation gives CASRPGRPNQPQHF.

In this sample, this clone turned up once. The chain combines TRBV6-1 with TRBJ1-6; unclear D gene. Trimming removed 3 bases at V and 6 bases at J, with 12 bases between. Germline V gives CDR1 MNHNS, CDR2 SASEGT. The CDR3 runs to 15 residues. CDR3 sequence reads: CASSDIRGSNSPLHF. CDR3 sequence (DNA): TGTGCCAGCAGTGATATCCGGGGTAGTAATTCACCCCTCCACTTT.

This clone was seen a few times. The V gene is TRBV6-1, the J gene TRBJ1-5; no definite D call. The CDR3 has 15 amino acids. Germline CDR1 MNHNS, CDR2 SASEGT. V was cut by 1 base and J by 3 bases, with 10 bases left in between. The CDR3 loop reads CASSEVLGDNQPQHF. The CDR3 coding sequence is TGTGCCAGCAGTGAAGTTTTAGGAGACAATCAGCCCCAGCATTTT.

V is TRBV28 and J is TRBJ1-4, with D perhaps TRBD1 (6 bases). The V end lost 8 bases, the J end lost 6 bases, and 16 bases lay between the germline ends. Germline CDR1 reads MDHEN; CDR2 reads SYDVKM. The CDR3 totals 14 residues. The CDR3 DNA is TGTGCCAGCCAGCCACAAGGGGGTTATGAAAAACTGTTTTTT. This translates into CASQPQGGYEKLFF.

The V and J genes are TRBV5-1 and TRBJ1-5; no definite D call. Between the trimmed V and J ends, which lost 1 base and 0 bases, there was a span of 14 bases. The CDR3 is 17 residues long. CDR1 is SGHRS, CDR2 YFSETQ, per germline. DNA of the CDR3: TGCGCCAGCAGCTTGACCCTTGGACTTGATAGCAATCAGCCCCAGCATTTT. Its protein is CASSLTLGLDSNQPQHF.

The rearrangement links TRBV28 to TRBJ1-2; 10 bases are a match to TRBD1. Per the germline V gene, CDR1 is MDHEN and CDR2 is SYDVKM. The trim removed 4 bases at V and 4 bases at J, leaving 6 bases unmatched. CDR3 length: 15 residues. The CDR3 is CASSSGQGVPYGYTF. The CDR3 DNA reads as TGTGCCAGCAGTTCAGGACAGGGGGTCCCCTATGGCTACACCTTC.

CDR3 in DNA: TGTGCCAGCAGCTTAGTAATTTGGGGGGCCGAGCAGTACTTC. It is translated as CASSLVIWGAEQYF. The genes are TRBV7-6 and TRBJ2-5, with D perhaps given as TRBD1 or TRBD2 (6 bases each). The DNA end favors TRBJ2-7, so the J call may be wrong. Germline CDR1 is SGHVS and CDR2 is FNYEAQ. This CDR3 spans 14 amino acids.

This chain connects TRBV7-9 to TRBJ2-1, with a possible D match to TRBD2 (6 bases). Germline V lookup: CDR1 SEHNR, CDR2 FQNEAQ (reference sequence). The CDR3 length is 16 residues. V lost 2 bases and J 7 bases, leaving 18 bases between the germline ends. The CDR3 is CASSLNFGGAENEQFF. CDR3 coding DNA: TGTGCCAGCAGCTTAAATTTCGGCGGGGCAGAGAATGAGCAGTTCTTC. The whole variable domain, filled in from reference TRBV7-9 and TRBJ2-1, reads DTGVSQNPRHKITKRGQNVTFRCDPISEHNRLYWYRQTLGQGPEFLTYFQNEAQLEKSRLLSDRFSAERPKGSFSTLEIQRTEQGDSAMYLCASSLNFGGAENEQFFGPGTRLTVL.

The gene calls are TRBV11-2 and TRBJ1-3; D is uncertain. Between the trimmed V and J ends, which lost 2 bases and 0 bases, there was a span of 8 bases. CDR1 SGHAT and CDR2 FQNNGV come from the germline V gene. This CDR3 contains 15 residues. The CDR3 reads CASSLLGNSGNTIYF. The CDR3 DNA follows: TGTGCCAGCAGCTTATTGGGAAACTCTGGAAACACCATATATTTT.

The chain couples TRBV27 to TRBJ1-2; 9 bases map to TRBD1. Germline V lookup: CDR1 MNHEY, CDR2 SMNVEV (reference sequence). The trim removed 8 bases at V and 5 bases at J, leaving 9 bases unmatched. The CDR3 totals 14 residues. CDR3 DNA sequence: TGTGCCAGCTCCCGGGACAGGGAAGGGTATGGCTACACCTTC. It is translated as CASSRDREGYGYTF.

A word on this clone: The same CDR3 also results from other DNA sequences found in this sample. The chain carries TRBV25-1 and TRBJ2-3; D is uncertain. The CDR3 loop spans 11 amino acids. V was pared by 4 bases and J by 5 bases, with 4 bases between. Germline V gene sequence: CDR1 MGHDK, CDR2 SYGVNS. CDR3 protein: CASSVGDTQYF. CDR3 nucleotides: TGTGCCAGCAGTGTAGGAGATACGCAGTATTTT.

The chain recombines TRBV7-9 with TRBJ2-7; unclear D gene. Germline CDR1 and CDR2: SEHNR and FQNEAQ (reference sequence). Trimming took off 5 bases at V and 3 bases at J, with 23 bases between the two ends. This CDR3 has 17 amino acids. CDR3 nucleotides: TGTGCCAGCAGCCTCCCTGCGGCCGAGATGCAGGTCTACGAGCAGTACTTC. Translation: CASSLPAAEMQVYEQYF.

In its sample, this clone was seen once. The rearrangement uses TRBV28 and TRBJ2-4; the match to TRBD1 covers 7 bases. The CDR3 sequence is 21 residues long. V trimming: 3 bases; J trimming: 0 bases; junction bases outside the gene matches: 20. The germline V gene has CDR1 MDHEN and CDR2 SYDVKM. CDR3 residues: CASSLFVSRTGDIEAKNIQYF. CDR3 DNA: TGTGCCAGCAGTTTGTTCGTTTCGAGAACAGGGGACATCGAAGCCAAAAACATTCAGTACTTC.

The CDR3 nucleotides are TGTGCCAGCAGTATGCGACTAGCGGGAGCATCCTACAATGAGCAGTTCTTC. Translating it yields CASSMRLAGASYNEQFF. The rearrangement links TRBV28 to TRBJ2-1; 12 bases are shared with TRBD2. Germline V gives CDR1 MDHEN, CDR2 SYDVKM. The CDR3 runs 17 residues. The V gene end was trimmed by 5 bases and the J gene end by 1 base; junction bases not matched to a gene: 6. Variable domain in full (rest from reference TRBV28 and TRBJ2-1): DVKVTQSSRYLVKRTGEKVFLECVQDMDHENMFWYRQDPGLGLRLIYFSYDVKMKEKGDIPEGYSVSREKKERFSLILESASTNQTSMYLCASSMRLAGASYNEQFFGPGTRLTVL.

The V and J genes are TRBV15 and TRBJ1-2; D call uncertain. From germline, CDR1 is LNHNV and CDR2 YYDKDF (reference sequence). The V and J ends lost 0 bases and 3 bases respectively, with 14 bases between them. There are 16 residues in the CDR3. The CDR3 DNA reads TGTGCCACCAGCAGAGATCCCGGACCCGACTACTATGGCTACACCTTC. Amino acid sequence: CATSRDPGPDYYGYTF.

The chain has TRBV5-1 and TRBJ2-3, with TRBD1 matching 11 bases. V dropped 1 base and J dropped 5; count of bases not matched to a gene: 12. Per the germline V gene, CDR1 is SGHRS and CDR2 is YFSETQ. The CDR3 is 18 amino acids. The CDR3 here is CASSLIVLDRGQKDTQYF. The CDR3 nucleotides are TGCGCCAGCAGCTTGATAGTTTTGGACAGGGGGCAGAAAGATACGCAGTATTTT. Together with reference TRBV5-1 and TRBJ2-3, the CDR3 gives the full variable domain: KAGVTQTPRYLIKTRGQQVTLSCSPISGHRSVSWYQQTPGQGLQFLFEYFSETQRNKGNFPGRFSGRQFSNSRSEMNVSTLELGDSALYLCASSLIVLDRGQKDTQYFGPGTRLTVL.

The chain combines TRBV7-9 with TRBJ2-7; tentative D call: TRBD1 (6 bases). The ends were cut back, 5 bases at V and 2 bases at J, with 13 bases in the middle. The CDR3 extends over 14 amino acids. Looked up from germline, CDR1 is SEHNR and CDR2 is FQNEAQ (reference sequence). The CDR3 DNA sequence: TGTGCCAGCAGCCCGGACAGAAGTACCTACGAGCAGTACTTC. This codes for CASSPDRSTYEQYF.

V and J are TRBV10-1 and TRBJ2-3; TRBD1 is a possible D gene (6 bases). V shed 3 bases and J shed 2 bases, with 18 bases lying between them. This CDR3 spans 17 amino acids. Germline lookup yields CDR1 WNHNN and CDR2 SYGVQD (reference sequence). The CDR3 DNA sequence: TGCGCCAGCAGTGACCCCAGCTTCGGACAGCCCACAGATACGCAGTATTTT. It is translated as CASSDPSFGQPTDTQYF.

About this clone itself: This specimen includes other DNA sequences encoding the same CDR3. The gene calls are TRBV5-1 and TRBJ1-1; 9 bases align to TRBD1. Germline lookup yields CDR1 SGHRS and CDR2 YFSETQ. V lost 3 bases to trimming and J lost 2 bases; unmatched junction nucleotides: 2. The CDR3 length is 14 residues. The CDR3 is CASSSGQGNTEAFF. CDR3 nucleotide sequence: TGCGCCAGCAGCTCGGGACAGGGAAACACTGAAGCTTTCTTT.

The chain recombines TRBV5-6 with TRBJ2-1, with 7 nucleotides matching TRBD2. Germline V lookup: CDR1 SGHDT, CDR2 YYEEEE. The V and J ends lost 6 bases and 1 base, in that order; junction bases with no gene match: 7. The CDR3 has 15 residues. The CDR3 DNA sequence: TGTGCCAGCACCATGGCGGGAGTATCCTACAATGAGCAGTTCTTC. Protein product: CASTMAGVSYNEQFF.

The rearrangement uses TRBV29-1 and TRBJ2-7, with unresolved D. Germline V lookup: CDR1 SQVTM, CDR2 ANQGSEA. Trimming took off 7 bases at V and 3 bases at J, with 13 bases between the two ends. The CDR3 spans 12 residues. The CDR3 nucleotides are TGCAGCGGTGGGTCTTCCGTCTACGAGCAGTACTTC. Amino acids: CSGGSSVYEQYF.

The V and J genes are TRBV28 and TRBJ2-7, with TRBD1 matching over 8 bases. This CDR3 spans 14 amino acids. Unmatched junction bases numbered 6, after V lost 5 bases and J lost 3 bases. CDR1 and CDR2 (germline): MDHEN, SYDVKM. The CDR3 sequence: CASSLYDRGYEQYF. As DNA, the CDR3 is TGTGCCAGCAGTCTTTACGACAGGGGCTACGAGCAGTACTTC.

This chain connects TRBV5-4 to TRBJ2-7; a weak D match, TRBD2 (5 bases). V dropped 3 bases and J dropped 2 bases, with 12 bases sitting between them. The CDR3 loop spans 14 amino acids. Germline V gene sequence: CDR1 SGHNT, CDR2 YYREEE (reference sequence). The CDR3 DNA follows: TGTGCCAGCAGCTCCGACCCGAGGGCCTACGAGCAGTACTTC. Translated: CASSSDPRAYEQYF.

The chain is built from TRBV10-3 and TRBJ1-1; 9 nucleotides line up with TRBD1. V gave up 6 bases and J gave up 4 bases; unmatched junction bases: 6. This CDR3 spans 14 amino acids. The germline gives CDR1 ENHRY, CDR2 SYGVKD. The CDR3 is CAISLQGARTEAFF. CDR3 in DNA: TGTGCCATCAGCCTACAGGGGGCGCGCACTGAAGCTTTCTTT.

The chain joins TRBV2 to TRBJ1-5, with unresolved D. This CDR3 spans 13 amino acids. Trimming removed 7 bases from V and 4 bases from J, with 11 bases in between. Germline-derived CDR1 and CDR2 are SNHLY and FYNNEI. The CDR3 DNA reads as TGTGCCAGCACTGGCGCGGGGAATCAGCCCCAGCATTTT. Protein sequence: CASTGAGNQPQHF.